This passage covers 27 T cell receptor beta chains from one sample sequenced in a study of blood T cells in healthy people across ages. Through a sample-barcoded 5' primer and a J-beta primer mix, a second PCR was run for roughly 6 to 12 cycles. TCRdb fed the 5' RACE reads into MiXCR, producing one record per CDR3 protein. This table has 1.5 million or so distinct CDR3 sequences, 42% appearing once. The sample comprised blood. The receptors shown here come from a woman between 18 and 29 years old in good health.

This sequence joins TRBV5-1 and TRBJ2-3; 8 positions agree with TRBD2. Germline V gene lookup returns CDR1 SGHRS and CDR2 YFSETQ. The CDR3 is made up of 14 amino acids. Unmatched junction bases numbered 3, after V lost 5 bases and J lost 1 base. This CDR3 is CASRGAGGTDTQYF. The DNA for the CDR3 is TGCGCCAGCAGGGGAGCGGGAGGCACAGATACGCAGTATTTT. Full variable domain (outside the CDR3, taken from reference TRBV5-1 and TRBJ2-3): KAGVTQTPRYLIKTRGQQVTLSCSPISGHRSVSWYQQTPGQGLQFLFEYFSETQRNKGNFPGRFSGRQFSNSRSEMNVSTLELGDSALYLCASRGAGGTDTQYFGPGTRLTVL.

The sample holds a few counts of this clonotype. The J gene is TRBJ2-7, the V gene TRBV10-3, with 7 bases fitting TRBD2. V was clipped by 2 bases and J by 4 bases; unmatched bases: 5. The CDR3 runs to 14 residues. Germline V lookup: CDR1 ENHRY, CDR2 SYGVKD. CDR3 sequence (DNA): TGTGCCATCAGTGAGGCGGGAGAGGTTTACGAGCAGTACTTC. This gives the protein CAISEAGEVYEQYF.

This clonotype was counted many times. DNA for the CDR3: TGTGCCAGCGGTGTAAGTTCCTACGAGCAGTACTTC. Its protein product is CASGVSSYEQYF. The chain uses TRBV12-3 or TRBV12-4 and TRBJ2-7; D is uncertain. Trimming cost V 8 bases and J 1 base, with 9 bases left between them. This CDR3 has 12 amino acids.

The rearrangement joins TRBV4-1 to TRBJ2-7; D uncertain. This CDR3 comprises 16 residues. Trimming cost V 3 bases and J 2 bases, with 17 bases left between them. Germline V gene lookup returns CDR1 MGHRA and CDR2 YSYEKL. CDR3 sequence (DNA): TGCGCCAGCAGCCACCCTTCTTCCCCCTCGACCTACGAGCAGTACTTC. Amino acid sequence: CASSHPSSPSTYEQYF.

This chain joins TRBV9 and TRBJ2-1; 8 bases line up with TRBD2. V trimming: 6 bases; J trimming: 8 bases; junction bases outside the gene matches: 4. There are 12 residues in the CDR3. Germline V gene sequence: CDR1 SGDLS, CDR2 YYNGEE. CDR3 in amino acids: CASTREGHEQFF. In DNA, the CDR3 is TGTGCCAGCACCCGGGAGGGCCATGAGCAGTTCTTC.

A remark on this clonotype: Relative to the germline gene, one junction end is altered; a read error may explain this. V usage is TRBV7-3 and J usage is TRBJ1-1; no clear D. The CDR3 has 14 residues. Germline assignment: CDR1 SGHTA and CDR2 FQGTGA. The CDR3 DNA follows: TGTGCCAACAGCCCACACCCCGACGGCTCTGAAGCTTTCTTT. This encodes CANSPHPDGSEAFF.

This clonotype was seen a handful of times. The chain recombines TRBV28 with TRBJ2-1; possibly TRBD2 for D (6 bases). Germline V gives CDR1 MDHEN, CDR2 SYDVKM. The CDR3 has 14 residues. With 6 bases removed from V and 5 bases from J, the gap between germline ends came to 14 bases. The CDR3, as DNA: TGTGCCAGCAGCCTGGGGGGTTTCCACAATGAGCAGTTCTTC. It yields the protein CASSLGGFHNEQFF.

The genes are TRBV30 and TRBJ2-5; TRBD2 aligns across 8 bases. Per the germline V gene, CDR1 is GTSNPN and CDR2 is SVGIG (reference sequence). The CDR3 length is 13 residues. Losses at the gene ends were 4 bases for V and 5 bases for J; bases not matched to a gene: 6. The CDR3 DNA reads TGTGCCTGGACATCGGGGGGGCTGGAGACCCAGTACTTC. Residues: CAWTSGGLETQYF.

This clonotype came up a few times. V usage is TRBV9 and J usage is TRBJ2-3; D gene unclear. The germline V gene has CDR1 SGDLS and CDR2 YYNGEE. The V end was cut by 0 bases, the J end by 6 bases, with 14 bases between. CDR3 length: 15 residues. CDR3 bases: TGTGCCAGCAGCGTAGAAACGGGCGTCGGGGATACGCAGTATTTT. Protein product: CASSVETGVGDTQYF.

This chain links TRBV9 with TRBJ2-3, with 7 nucleotides matching TRBD2. CDR1 is SGDLS and CDR2 is YYNGEE in the germline V gene. V was pared by 7 bases and J by 0 bases, with 2 bases of the junction left unmatched. The CDR3 spans 13 residues. This chain's CDR3 is CASGAGSTDTQYF. CDR3 in DNA: TGTGCCAGCGGAGCGGGGAGCACAGATACGCAGTATTTT. Full variable domain (rest looked up from reference TRBV9 and TRBJ2-3): DSGVTQTPKHLITATGQRVTLRCSPRSGDLSVYWYQQSLDQGLQFLIQYYNGEERAKGNILERFSAQQFPDLHSELNLSSLELGDSALYFCASGAGSTDTQYFGPGTRLTVL.

The V and J genes are TRBV10-2 and TRBJ2-7, with 14 nucleotides matching TRBD2. This CDR3 has 20 amino acids. CDR1 and CDR2 (germline): WSHSY, SAAADI. The ends lost 0 bases at V and 2 bases at J; junction bases unmatched: 12. The CDR3 DNA follows: TGCGCCAGCAGTGAGTCGACTGGGACTAGCGGGGGCCACGCCCCCTACGAGCAGTACTTC. Protein: CASSESTGTSGGHAPYEQYF.

This clonotype has more than one count but fewer than ten. J is TRBJ2-1 and V is TRBV6-4, with D perhaps TRBD2 (5 bases). Judging by the DNA end, TRBJ2-7 fits better; the J call may be wrong. CDR3 length equals 17 residues. Germline values: CDR1 MRHNA, CDR2 SNTAGT. CDR3 protein: CASSEYWVPSSYNEQYF. As DNA, the CDR3 is TGTGCCAGCAGCGAATATTGGGTCCCTAGCTCCTACAATGAGCAGTACTTC.

This chain links TRBV6-2 or TRBV6-3 with TRBJ2-7; D unresolved. The V end lost 6 bases, the J end lost 7 bases, and 16 bases lay between the germline ends. The CDR3 is 13 residues long. In germline, CDR1 is MNHEY, CDR2 SVGEGT. The CDR3 loop is CASSPWYPEEQYF. CDR3 sequence (DNA): TGTGCCAGCAGCCCCTGGTACCCAGAGGAGCAGTACTTC.

The V call is TRBV19, the J call TRBJ1-1, with D perhaps TRBD1 (5 bases). This CDR3 has 15 residues. Trimming pared 9 bases from V and 1 base from J, leaving 18 bases between. CDR1 and CDR2 (germline): LNHDA, SQIVND (reference sequence). The CDR3 protein is CASLEDGGGNTEAFF. The CDR3 DNA follows: TGTGCCAGCCTGGAAGACGGGGGTGGGAACACTGAAGCTTTCTTT.

This chain's CDR3 is CSARNKNSNQPQHF. CDR3 nucleotides: TGCAGTGCTAGAAACAAAAATAGCAATCAGCCCCAGCATTTT. The chain is built from TRBV20-1 and TRBJ1-5, with D unclear. Germline lookup yields CDR1 DFQATT and CDR2 SNEGSKA (reference sequence). Trimming took 2 bases from V and 0 from J, leaving 8 bases between them. CDR3 length: 14 amino acids.

This chain links TRBV20-1 with TRBJ2-1; TRBD1 or TRBD2 may be the D gene (5 bases each). The CDR3 covers 15 residues. V shed 1 base and J shed 5 bases, with 15 bases lying between them. CDR1 is DFQATT, CDR2 SNEGSKA, per germline (reference sequence). The CDR3 DNA reads as TGCAGTGCTAGAGTCGGGACCGGACTCGACAATGAGCAGTTCTTC. Its translation is CSARVGTGLDNEQFF.

This clonotype showed up just a few times. The chain carries TRBV4-2 and TRBJ2-3; 13 nucleotides agree with TRBD2. Germline trimming cut 4 bases from V and 4 bases from J; bases unmatched to any gene: 8. This CDR3 has 17 amino acids. Germline CDR1 LGHNA, CDR2 YNFKEQ. The CDR3 DNA sequence: TGTGCCAGCAGCCCCTCAGGACTAGCGGGAGAAGCAGATACGCAGTATTTT. Its translation is CASSPSGLAGEADTQYF.

This clonotype was recorded many times. The chain links TRBV4-1 to TRBJ2-5; D remains ambiguous. Germline CDR1 and CDR2: MGHRA and YSYEKL. The CDR3 has 14 amino acids. With 3 bases removed from V and 0 bases from J, the gap between germline ends came to 8 bases. The CDR3 reads CASSQAPYQETQYF. The CDR3 DNA is TGCGCCAGCAGCCAGGCACCGTACCAAGAGACCCAGTACTTC.

The gene calls are TRBV21-1 and TRBJ2-1; no check of the table's D call, TRBD2, against the DNA was made. TRBV21-1 constitutes a pseudogene. There are 20 residues in the CDR3. CDR3 bases: TGTGCCAGCGAAACCTCCAAAATTAGCGTCTCCCGCAGCTCCTACAATGAGCAGTTCTTC. Translating gives CASETSKISVSRSSYNEQFF.

This clonotype was seen a few times. The chain employs TRBV6-5 and TRBJ2-1; 12 bases fit TRBD2. CDR3 length: 18 residues. Germline V gene data show CDR1 as MNHEY and CDR2 as SVGAGI. Trimming at V came to 3 bases and at J to 4 bases, leaving 10 bases not matched to a gene. For the CDR3, the DNA is TGTGCCAGCAGTTATCCCAAAGGACTAGCGGGGACATACAATGAGCAGTTCTTC. It translates to CASSYPKGLAGTYNEQFF.

To note about this clonotype: A much bigger clone sits one base away, suggesting this may be a read error. The chain employs TRBV11-2 and TRBJ2-1, with D unresolved. The germline gives CDR1 SGHAT, CDR2 FQNNGV. V was pared by 5 bases and J by 10 bases, with 15 bases between. The CDR3 is 13 residues long. CDR3 region: CASSLPGTKEQFF. CDR3 coding DNA: TGTGCCAGCAGCCTCCCCGGCACTAAGGAGCAGTTCTTC.

This clonotype turned up a few times. The gene calls are TRBV12-3 or TRBV12-4 and TRBJ2-3; D gene unclear. The length of the CDR3 is 15 residues. Between the trimmed V and J ends, which lost 3 bases and 9 bases, there was a span of 19 bases. CDR3 in amino acids: CASSFLDRGFGTQYF. The CDR3 DNA reads TGTGCCAGCAGTTTTTTGGACCGAGGATTCGGGACGCAGTATTTT.

This clonotype was seen only once. This chain connects TRBV19 to TRBJ2-1, with 7 positions matching TRBD1. Matching the DNA end better, TRBJ2-7 makes the J call doubtful. The germline V gene encodes CDR1 LNHDA and CDR2 SQIVND (reference sequence). CDR3 size: 16 residues. The DNA of the CDR3 is TGTGCCAGTCGGACCCATCGGGACAGCTCCTACAATGAGCAGTACTTC. Protein sequence: CASRTHRDSSYNEQYF.

V usage is TRBV5-1 and J usage is TRBJ2-1; 12 bases are shared with TRBD2. Per the germline V gene, CDR1 is SGHRS and CDR2 is YFSETQ. CDR3 length: 19 residues. Trimming took 0 bases from V and 0 from J; bases not matched to a gene: 7. Written as DNA, the CDR3 is TGCGCCAGCAGCTTGGATGGGACTAGCGGGTCAAGCTCCTACAATGAGCAGTTCTTC. Amino acids: CASSLDGTSGSSSYNEQFF.

V is TRBV12-3 or TRBV12-4 and J is TRBJ2-1; TRBD2 matches at 13 bases. Trimming took 7 bases from V and 7 from J; bases not matched to a gene: 7. The CDR3 spans 15 residues. As DNA, the CDR3 is TGTGCCAGCATTCTCGGGACTAGCGGGAAGAATGAGCAGTTCTTC. The encoded protein is CASILGTSGKNEQFF.

This rearrangement joins TRBV18 to TRBJ2-1; 14 bases are a match to TRBD2. The CDR3 spans 19 residues. The V gene end was trimmed by 4 bases and the J gene end by 0 bases; junction bases not matched to a gene: 8. Looked up from germline, CDR1 is KGHSH and CDR2 is LQKENI. CDR3 loop: CASSRGTSGGPSSYNEQFF. DNA of the CDR3: TGTGCCAGCTCACGAGGGACTAGCGGGGGCCCAAGCTCCTACAATGAGCAGTTCTTC.

This clonotype has a handful of counts. The V call is TRBV4-1, the J call TRBJ2-1; 7 nucleotides line up with TRBD2. CDR3 length: 15 amino acids. V lost 0 bases to trimming and J lost 9 bases; unmatched junction nucleotides: 8. The germline V gene encodes CDR1 MGHRA and CDR2 YSYEKL. CDR3 nucleotides: TGCGCCAGCAGCCAAGAGTGGCGGGGGAGCGCTGAGCAGTTCTTC. It encodes CASSQEWRGSAEQFF.